Listed below are T cell receptor beta chains from one sample, sequenced in a study of CD8 T cells in Susac syndrome. TCRdb used MiXCR to reprocess the immunoSEQ multiplex PCR reads, holding one entry per CDR3 protein. The data contain about 80,000 distinct CDR3 sequences, around 94% of them seen just once; the ten biggest clones take up about 0.27%. Input material: CD8+ T cells from PBMCs. These receptors all stem from a human donor in good health. The CDR3 runs from the conserved cysteine through the conserved F or W. Each record gives: J gene, V gene, D gene, CDR3 length, clone size, CDR3 DNA, CDR3 protein. D genes are given only for firm matches. Size values are once, few and many counts, or a class for expanded clones, and some rows have none.

TRBJ2-4,TRBV6-1,TRBD2,14,.,TGTGCCAGCAGAGGGTTAGCGGGGAAAAACATTCAGTACTTC,CASRGLAGKNIQYF
TRBJ1-6,TRBV6-4,TRBD1,14,.,TGTGCCAGCAGTGAGGGACAGGGTAATTCACCCCTCCACTTT,CASSEGQGNSPLHF
TRBJ2-1,TRBV13,.,14,.,TGTGCCAGCAGCCGGCGGGGCCAACTCAATGAGCAGTTCTTC,CASSRRGQLNEQFF
TRBJ2-3,TRBV9,TRBD2,14,.,TGTGCCAGCAGCGTTGGCGGGGGGGCCTATACGCAGTATTTT,CASSVGGGAYTQYF
TRBJ2-7,TRBV4-1,TRBD1,15,.,TGCGCCAGCAGCCTCATAAAAGGACAGGGCTACGAGCAGTACTTC,CASSLIKGQGYEQYF
TRBJ1-5,TRBV6-2/TRBV6-3,TRBD1,14,.,TGTGCCAGCAGCGGACAGGCTAGCAATCAGCCCCAGCATTTT,CASSGQASNQPQHF
TRBJ2-1,TRBV12-3/TRBV12-4,.,16,.,TGTGCCAGCAGCCAGGCGGGGCTGCCCTCCTACAATGAGCAGTTCTTC,CASSQAGLPSYNEQFF
TRBJ2-2,TRBV20-1,TRBD2,15,.,TGCAGTGCAACTAGCGGGAGGTGGGCCACCGGGGAGCTGTTTTTT,CSATSGRWATGELFF
TRBJ2-1,TRBV20-1,.,16,.,TGCAGTGCTAGAGATACGACGGGAGTTACCTACAATGAGCAGTTCTTC,CSARDTTGVTYNEQFF
TRBJ2-1,TRBV4-1,.,12,.,TGCGCCAGCAGCCAAGGTCCTAATGAGCAGTTCTTC,CASSQGPNEQFF
TRBJ2-3,TRBV7-6,TRBD2,15,.,TGTGCCAGCAGCAGAGCGGGAGCCGACACAGATACGCAGTATTTT,CASSRAGADTDTQYF
TRBJ2-1,TRBV9,TRBD2,15,once,TGTGCCAGCAGCGTCACTAGCGGGGGATACAATGAGCAGTTCTTC,CASSVTSGGYNEQFF
TRBJ2-6,TRBV7-9,.,19,.,TGTGCCAGCAGCTTCGGCCCGATAGCCTCATACTCTGGGGCCAACGTCCTGACTTTC,CASSFGPIASYSGANVLTF
TRBJ2-6,TRBV20-1,.,12,once,TGCAGTGCCACAGGCGAGGCCAACGTCCTGACTTTC,CSATGEANVLTF
TRBJ2-7,TRBV12-3/TRBV12-4,TRBD1,16,.,TGTGCCAGCAGTCTTCGGTGGGGGACAGGGGCCTACGAGCAGTACTTC,CASSLRWGTGAYEQYF
TRBJ1-2,TRBV9,.,14,once,TGTGCCAGCAGCGTAGCGATGGGGCCCTATGGCTACACCTTC,CASSVAMGPYGYTF
TRBJ2-7,TRBV9,.,13,.,TGTGCCAGCAGCGTAGTAGGTATCGACGAGCAGTACTTC,CASSVVGIDEQYF